This entry describes one TCR beta chain. Diagnostic criteria for definite or probable disease, in their recently defined form, were met by the patients with Susac syndrome. CDR1 and CDR2 from the germline V gene are KGHSH and LQKENI. This CDR3 has 13 amino acids. V lost 2 bases and J lost 3, with 7 bases in between. This sample stems from a study of CD8 T cells in Susac syndrome. RNA totalling about 0.5 to 1 ug underwent reverse transcription with random hexamers. TCRdb redid the calling of the immunoSEQ multiplex PCR reads with MiXCR, one entry per CDR3 protein. The sample consists of 110,000 to 150,000 distinct CDR3 sequences, almost 96% of them appearing once.

This chain uses TRBV18 with TRBJ1-2, with a tentative D call TRBD1 (6 bases). The TCR was taken from a human donor with Susac syndrome. Sequences were obtained from CD4+ T cells from PBMCs. DNA of the CDR3: TGTGCCAGCTCACCAAGACAGGACTATGGCTACACCTTC. Translation gives CASSPRQDYGYTF.